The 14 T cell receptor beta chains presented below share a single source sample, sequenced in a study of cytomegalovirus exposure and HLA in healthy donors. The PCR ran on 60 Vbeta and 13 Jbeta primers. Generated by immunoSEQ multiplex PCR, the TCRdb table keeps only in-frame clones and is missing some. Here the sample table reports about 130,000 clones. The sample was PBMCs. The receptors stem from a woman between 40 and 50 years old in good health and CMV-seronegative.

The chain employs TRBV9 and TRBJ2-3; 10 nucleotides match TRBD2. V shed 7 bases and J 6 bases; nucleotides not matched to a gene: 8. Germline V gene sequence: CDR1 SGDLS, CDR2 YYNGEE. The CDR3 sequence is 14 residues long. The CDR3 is CASSSGGARDTQYF. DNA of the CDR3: TGTGCCAGCTCAAGCGGGGGGGCAAGGGATACGCAGTATTTT.

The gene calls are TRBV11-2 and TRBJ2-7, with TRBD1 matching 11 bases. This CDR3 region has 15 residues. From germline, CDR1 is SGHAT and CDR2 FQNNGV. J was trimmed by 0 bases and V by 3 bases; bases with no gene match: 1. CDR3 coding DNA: TGTGCCAGCAGCTTGGGGACAGGGGGCTCCTACGAGCAGTACGTC. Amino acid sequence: CASSLGTGGSYEQYV.

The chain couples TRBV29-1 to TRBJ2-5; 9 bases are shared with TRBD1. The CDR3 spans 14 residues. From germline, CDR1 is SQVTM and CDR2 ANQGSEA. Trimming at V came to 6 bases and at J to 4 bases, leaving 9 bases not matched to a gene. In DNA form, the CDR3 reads TGCAGCGTGTGGGGACAGGGAGGGGGAGAGACCCAGTACTTC. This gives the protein CSVWGQGGGETQYF.

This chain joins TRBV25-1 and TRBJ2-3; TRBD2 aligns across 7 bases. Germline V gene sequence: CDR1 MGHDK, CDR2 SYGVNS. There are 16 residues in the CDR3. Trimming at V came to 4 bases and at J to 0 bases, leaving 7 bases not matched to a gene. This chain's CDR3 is CASSVYRGVSTDTQYF. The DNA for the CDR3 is TGTGCCAGCAGTGTCTATCGGGGGGTTAGCACAGATACGCAGTATTTT.

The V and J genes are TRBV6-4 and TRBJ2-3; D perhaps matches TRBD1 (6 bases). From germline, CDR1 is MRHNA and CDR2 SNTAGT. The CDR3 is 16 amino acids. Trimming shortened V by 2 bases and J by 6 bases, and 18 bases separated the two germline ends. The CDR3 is CASSDPGHSLADTQYF. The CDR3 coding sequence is TGTGCCAGCAGTGACCCGGGACACTCGTTGGCGGATACGCAGTATTTT.

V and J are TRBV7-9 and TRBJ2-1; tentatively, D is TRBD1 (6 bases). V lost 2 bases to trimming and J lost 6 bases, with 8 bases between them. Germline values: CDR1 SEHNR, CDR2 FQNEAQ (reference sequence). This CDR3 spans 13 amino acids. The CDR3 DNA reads TGTGCCAGCAGCTTACTAGGGGGCAATGAGCAGTTCTTC. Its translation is CASSLLGGNEQFF.

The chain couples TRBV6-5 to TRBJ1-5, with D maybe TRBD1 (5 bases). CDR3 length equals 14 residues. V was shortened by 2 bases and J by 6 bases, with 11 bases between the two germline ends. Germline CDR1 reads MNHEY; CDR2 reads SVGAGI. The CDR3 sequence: CASSYGGAGQPQHF. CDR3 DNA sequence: TGTGCCAGCAGTTACGGCGGGGCCGGTCAGCCCCAGCATTTT.

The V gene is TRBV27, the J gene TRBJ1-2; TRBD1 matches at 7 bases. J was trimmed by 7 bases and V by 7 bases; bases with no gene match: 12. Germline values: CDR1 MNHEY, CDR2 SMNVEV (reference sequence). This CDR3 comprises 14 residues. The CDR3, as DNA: TGTGCCAGCACCCAAGGCAGGGGGGAGGCTGGCTACACCTTC. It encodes CASTQGRGEAGYTF.

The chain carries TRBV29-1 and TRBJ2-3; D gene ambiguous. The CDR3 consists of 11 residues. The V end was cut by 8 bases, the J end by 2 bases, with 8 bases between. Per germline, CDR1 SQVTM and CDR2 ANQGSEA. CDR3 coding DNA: TGCAGCCCTTGTATCACAGATACGCAGTATTTT. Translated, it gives CSPCITDTQYF.

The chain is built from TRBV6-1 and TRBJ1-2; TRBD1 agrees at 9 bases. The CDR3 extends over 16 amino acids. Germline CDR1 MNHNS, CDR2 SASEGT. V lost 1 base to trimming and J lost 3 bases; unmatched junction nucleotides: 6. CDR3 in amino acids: CASSEGPGQGYYGYTF. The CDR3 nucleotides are TGTGCCAGCAGTGAAGGACCGGGACAGGGATACTATGGCTACACCTTC.

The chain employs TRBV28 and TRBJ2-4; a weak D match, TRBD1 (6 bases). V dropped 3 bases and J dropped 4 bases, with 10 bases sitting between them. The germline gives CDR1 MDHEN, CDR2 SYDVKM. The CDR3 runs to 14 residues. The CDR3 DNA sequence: TGTGCCAGCAGTTTCGTAACAGGGAAAAACATTCAGTACTTC. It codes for CASSFVTGKNIQYF.

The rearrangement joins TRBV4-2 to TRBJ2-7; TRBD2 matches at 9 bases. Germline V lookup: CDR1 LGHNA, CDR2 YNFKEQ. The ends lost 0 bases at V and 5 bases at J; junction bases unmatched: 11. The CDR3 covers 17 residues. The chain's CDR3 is CASSQESRSSGGHEQYF. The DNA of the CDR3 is TGTGCCAGCAGCCAAGAAAGCAGGAGTAGCGGGGGCCACGAGCAGTACTTC.

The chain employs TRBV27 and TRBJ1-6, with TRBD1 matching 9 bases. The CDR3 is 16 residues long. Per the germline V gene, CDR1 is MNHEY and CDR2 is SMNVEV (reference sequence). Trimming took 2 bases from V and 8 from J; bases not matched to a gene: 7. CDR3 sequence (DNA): TGTGCCAGCAGTTTACTACCGGGACAGGGCGATTCACCCCTCCACTTT. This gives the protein CASSLLPGQGDSPLHF.

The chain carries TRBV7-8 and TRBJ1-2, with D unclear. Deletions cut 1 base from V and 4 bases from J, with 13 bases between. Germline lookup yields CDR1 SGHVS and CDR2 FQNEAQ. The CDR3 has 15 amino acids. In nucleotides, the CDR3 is TGTGCCAGCAGCTTAGAGGTTCAGCGGGTCTATGGCTACACCTTC. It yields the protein CASSLEVQRVYGYTF.